The T cell receptor (beta chain) described here comes from a study of blood T cell repertoires in COVID-19. V gave up 6 bases and J gave up 0 bases; unmatched junction bases: 14. The length of the CDR3 is 19 residues. Germline V gives CDR1 MDHEN, CDR2 SYDVKM. Clones were read by immunoSEQ multiplex PCR, and TCRdb kept only the in-frame ones, dropping some. The table shows 110,000 to 150,000 clones, with 70% to 85% occurring only once. This sequence joins TRBV28 and TRBJ2-1; 10 positions match TRBD2. This TCR was sampled from a man aged 55 to 70 with acute or convalescent COVID-19. Sequenced: peripheral blood. CDR3 DNA: TGTGCCAGCAGCCGTGGGGATCCGGGACTAGCGAGCTCCTACAATGAGCAGTTCTTC. The encoded protein is CASSRGDPGLASSYNEQFF.